These 15 T cell receptor beta chains were sequenced from one sample in a study of shared clonotypes between healthy human individuals. Assay used: immunoSEQ multiplex PCR; TCRdb lists only in-frame clones, some missing. In the table there are some 650,000 clones, around 97% of which are singletons. Input material: naive CD4+ T cells sorted from blood. Subset described: CD45RA+ positively selected. These receptors originate from a young woman in good health.

CDR3 in DNA: TGTGCCAGCAGCCAAGCGGAGGACTACGAGCAGTACTTC. Translated: CASSQAEDYEQYF. The chain recombines TRBV4-2 with TRBJ2-7, with D possibly matching TRBD2 (5 bases). The CDR3 is made up of 13 amino acids. Germline V gene sequence: CDR1 LGHNA, CDR2 YNFKEQ. V gave up 1 base and J gave up 3 bases, with 7 bases separating them.

The V gene is TRBV5-1, the J gene TRBJ2-5; 7 nucleotides line up with TRBD1. This CDR3 has 17 amino acids. Germline V gene lookup returns CDR1 SGHRS and CDR2 YFSETQ. The ends lost 1 base at V and 3 bases at J; junction bases unmatched: 12. CDR3 sequence: CASSLRNPRTGKETQYF. CDR3 nucleotide sequence: TGCGCCAGCAGCTTGAGAAATCCTAGGACAGGAAAAGAGACCCAGTACTTC.

This chain links TRBV10-1 with TRBJ2-7; no clear D gene. CDR3 size: 11 residues. V dropped 3 bases and J dropped 0 bases, with 0 bases sitting between them. CDR1 is WNHNN, CDR2 SYGVQD, per germline (reference sequence). CDR3 sequence reads: CASSDSYEQYF. Written as DNA, the CDR3 is TGCGCCAGCAGTGACTCCTACGAGCAGTACTTC.

This clone came up once. J is TRBJ1-4 and V is TRBV5-8, with a tentative D call TRBD1 (5 bases). This CDR3 region has 14 residues. Germline V CDR1 and CDR2: SGHTS, YDEGEE. Trimming shortened V by 5 bases and J by 4 bases, and 12 bases separated the two germline ends. The CDR3 DNA follows: TGTGCCAGCAGACGGGGCTGGGGTAATGAAAAACTGTTTTTT. It encodes CASRRGWGNEKLFF.

The chain joins TRBV28 to TRBJ1-5, with a possible D match to TRBD1 (5 bases). The germline gives CDR1 MDHEN, CDR2 SYDVKM. CDR3 size: 15 residues. Trimming took 4 bases from V and 1 from J, leaving 11 bases between them. The chain's CDR3 is CASSWGVWSNQPQHF. DNA of the CDR3: TGTGCCAGCAGTTGGGGGGTGTGGAGCAATCAGCCCCAGCATTTT. The full variable domain, its missing parts supplied by reference TRBV28 and TRBJ1-5, is DVKVTQSSRYLVKRTGEKVFLECVQDMDHENMFWYRQDPGLGLRLIYFSYDVKMKEKGDIPEGYSVSREKKERFSLILESASTNQTSMYLCASSWGVWSNQPQHFGDGTRLSIL.

This clone was seen a single time. Different DNA sequences within this sample yield the same CDR3. CDR3 DNA: TGTGCCAGCAGCCAAGGCCTAGCGGGCTTCAATGAGCAGTTCTTC. The encoded protein is CASSQGLAGFNEQFF. The V call is TRBV14, the J call TRBJ2-1; 8 nucleotides align to TRBD2. The CDR3 contains 15 residues. CDR1 is SGHDN, CDR2 FVKESK, per germline. J lost 6 bases, V lost 1 base, and 5 bases had no gene match.

The rearrangement joins TRBV5-1 to TRBJ2-3; D unclear. The CDR3 runs to 13 residues. The germline V and J ends were trimmed by 6 bases and 5 bases, with 13 bases remaining between them. Germline lookup yields CDR1 SGHRS and CDR2 YFSETQ. CDR3: CASMERVQDTQYF. The CDR3 DNA is TGCGCCAGCATGGAAAGGGTGCAAGATACGCAGTATTTT.

The chain links TRBV19 to TRBJ1-5; D possibly corresponds to TRBD1 (6 bases). The germline V gene encodes CDR1 LNHDA and CDR2 SQIVND (reference sequence). Between the trimmed V and J ends, which lost 6 bases and 7 bases, there was a span of 13 bases. This CDR3 comprises 13 residues. CDR3 DNA sequence: TGTGCCAGTAGATCTGGGACACGGCAGCCCCAGCATTTT. This encodes CASRSGTRQPQHF.

The V and J genes are TRBV29-1 and TRBJ2-1, with 12 nucleotides matching TRBD1. The CDR3 contains 14 residues. The germline V gene has CDR1 SQVTM and CDR2 ANQGSEA. V was pared by 5 bases and J by 6 bases, with 5 bases of the junction left unmatched. The CDR3, as DNA: TGCAGCGTTCTTCCGGGACAGGGGGCCAATGAGCAGTTCTTC. As protein: CSVLPGQGANEQFF.

This clone was detected only once. J is TRBJ2-4 and V is TRBV23-1; D may be TRBD1 or TRBD2 (5 bases each). TRBV23-1 counts as an open reading frame of uncertain function. The CDR3 contains 15 residues. Trimming took 0 bases from V and 7 from J, leaving 13 bases between them. The CDR3 DNA sequence: TGCGCCAGCAGTCAATCGAATGGGGGTAAGAACATTCAGTACTTC. Protein sequence: CASSQSNGGKNIQYF.

This chain links TRBV20-1 with TRBJ2-7; 9 bases line up with TRBD1. Germline lookup yields CDR1 DFQATT and CDR2 SNEGSKA (reference sequence). The trim removed 5 bases at V and 6 bases at J, leaving 2 bases unmatched. The CDR3 is 11 residues long. CDR3 sequence (DNA): TGCAGTGCTGGGACAGGGCGCGAGCAGTACTTC. Protein product: CSAGTGREQYF.

This chain links TRBV19 with TRBJ2-5; D possibly matches TRBD1 or TRBD2 (5 bases each). Germline loops: CDR1 LNHDA, CDR2 SQIVND (reference sequence). V was pared by 10 bases and J by 5 bases, with 26 bases between. CDR3 length equals 16 residues. The CDR3 spells CATSGLGQGREETQYF. The CDR3 DNA follows: TGTGCCACCTCGGGGCTCGGGCAGGGTCGCGAGGAGACCCAGTACTTC. Drawing the rest from reference TRBV19 and TRBJ2-5, the complete variable domain is DGGITQSPKYLFRKEGQNVTLSCEQNLNHDAMYWYRQDPGQGLRLIYYSQIVNDFQKGDIAEGYSVSREKKESFPLTVTSAQKNPTAFYLCATSGLGQGREETQYFGPGTRLLVL.

This rearrangement joins TRBV2 to TRBJ2-1; possibly TRBD2 for D (6 bases). Per germline, CDR1 SNHLY and CDR2 FYNNEI. CDR3 length equals 15 residues. Trimming pared 4 bases from V and 4 bases from J, leaving 14 bases between. The CDR3 DNA is TGTGCCAGCAGTGTTAGGCTAGCGCAGTACAATGAGCAGTTCTTC. This translates into CASSVRLAQYNEQFF.

The chain links TRBV28 to TRBJ2-2, with D possibly being TRBD2 (6 bases). CDR1 MDHEN and CDR2 SYDVKM come from the germline V gene. Trimming left V 8 bases short and J 3 bases short, with 16 bases between. This CDR3 contains 15 residues. The CDR3 DNA follows: TGTGCCAGCGGGAGGCCCTCGTCATACACCGGGGAGCTGTTTTTT. This encodes CASGRPSSYTGELFF. Using reference TRBV28 and TRBJ2-2 for the parts outside the CDR3, the full variable domain is DVKVTQSSRYLVKRTGEKVFLECVQDMDHENMFWYRQDPGLGLRLIYFSYDVKMKEKGDIPEGYSVSREKKERFSLILESASTNQTSMYLCASGRPSSYTGELFFGEGSRLTVL.

This clone was picked up one time. The V call is TRBV4-2, the J call TRBJ1-2, with D maybe TRBD1 (5 bases). CDR1 is LGHNA and CDR2 is YNFKEQ in the germline V gene. The CDR3 covers 16 residues. Trimming cost V 0 bases and J 2 bases, with 13 bases left between them. The CDR3 sequence: CASSQELGRANYGYTF. The CDR3 bases are TGTGCCAGCAGCCAAGAGCTGGGCAGGGCCAACTATGGCTACACCTTC.